These 17 T cell receptor beta chains originate from one sample sequenced in a study of beta chain features in type 1 diabetes. No antigen is known for these receptors. Notes on the study in general: Moderately but significantly shorter TCRB CDR3s were found in Type 1 diabetes patients in all four CD4+ subsets.

The study reverse transcribed the entire isolated RNA, so it sequenced expressed TCRB transcripts. Using immunoSEQ multiplex PCR, the repertoire was profiled, and TCRdb retains in-frame clones only, with some absent. The sample carries 330,000 or so clones, around an eighth recorded once. Sequenced input: naive CD4+ T cells from blood. Receptor source: a woman younger than 30 with type 1 diabetes.

The genes are TRBV4-3 and TRBJ1-5, with D uncertain. With 4 bases removed from V and 4 bases from J, the gap between germline ends came to 14 bases. The length of the CDR3 is 15 residues. Germline V lookup: CDR1 LGHNA, CDR2 YSLEER. The CDR3, as DNA: TGCGCCAGCAGCCGAGCGTTCGGGAGTAATCAGCCCCAGCATTTT. As protein: CASSRAFGSNQPQHF.

The rearrangement links TRBV28 to TRBJ1-1; unclear D gene. The CDR3 spans 14 residues. CDR1 MDHEN and CDR2 SYDVKM come from the germline V gene. The germline V and J ends were trimmed by 6 bases and 5 bases, with 16 bases remaining between them. The CDR3: CASSSQQKVTEAFF. CDR3 nucleotide sequence: TGTGCCAGCAGCTCGCAACAGAAGGTAACTGAAGCTTTCTTT.

There are a few counts of this clone. The genes are TRBV30 and TRBJ2-3, with TRBD1 matching 9 bases. This CDR3 is built from 14 residues. Germline CDR1 GTSNPN, CDR2 SVGIG (reference sequence). V was clipped by 8 bases and J by 0 bases; unmatched bases: 6. CDR3 residues: CAGDRGISTDTQYF. CDR3 bases: TGTGCCGGAGACAGGGGGATAAGCACAGATACGCAGTATTTT.

The chain couples TRBV2 to TRBJ2-1, with 7 bases aligning to TRBD2. The germline gives CDR1 SNHLY, CDR2 FYNNEI. The V segment lost 3 bases and the J segment 4 bases; nucleotides outside the gene matches: 6. This CDR3 is built from 15 residues. The CDR3 DNA reads TGTGCCAGCAGTGACGAGCTAGCGGTGTACAATGAGCAGTTCTTC. This codes for CASSDELAVYNEQFF.

The chain carries TRBV5-4 and TRBJ2-2, with 8 bases lining up with TRBD2. The V gene end was trimmed by 5 bases and the J gene end by 4 bases; junction bases not matched to a gene: 7. The CDR3 sequence is 15 residues long. Germline CDR1 reads SGHNT; CDR2 reads YYREEE (reference sequence). In DNA form, the CDR3 reads TGTGCCAGCAGATCAGCGGGGGCCAGCACCGGGGAGCTGTTTTTT. Residues: CASRSAGASTGELFF.

CDR3 sequence (DNA): TGCGCCAGCAGCTTGGAGGGCGGGGACACTGAAGCTTTCTTT. It specifies CASSLEGGDTEAFF. The J gene is TRBJ1-1, the V gene TRBV5-1; D gene unclear. From germline, CDR1 is SGHRS and CDR2 YFSETQ. The length of the CDR3 is 14 residues. The V end lost 0 bases, the J end lost 3 bases, and 9 bases lay between the germline ends.

V usage is TRBV25-1 and J usage is TRBJ2-7; 12 bases fit TRBD2. The junction had 5 bases not matched to a gene; V was cut back by 1 base and J by 1 base. From germline, CDR1 is MGHDK and CDR2 SYGVNS. The CDR3 is 17 residues long. CDR3 in amino acids: CASSEFSGTSGSYEQYF. CDR3 nucleotides: TGTGCCAGCAGTGAATTTTCCGGGACTAGCGGGTCCTACGAGCAGTACTTC.

The table lists this clone with a few counts. The genes are TRBV30 and TRBJ1-2; D perhaps matches TRBD1 (5 bases). Germline-derived CDR1 and CDR2 are GTSNPN and SVGIG (reference sequence). The CDR3 consists of 14 residues. V lost 0 bases and J 3 bases, leaving 11 bases between the germline ends. CDR3 sequence reads: CAWSVRRDDYGYTF. The CDR3 bases are TGTGCCTGGAGTGTACGCAGGGATGACTATGGCTACACCTTC.

This clone was seen more than once but under ten times. This rearrangement joins TRBV5-1 to TRBJ2-3; no firm D call. The germline V gene encodes CDR1 SGHRS and CDR2 YFSETQ. CDR3 length: 15 residues. The V gene lost 4 bases and the J gene lost 1 base, with 13 bases spanning the gap. In nucleotides, the CDR3 is TGCGCCAGCAGCCAATCAGGCCTTGGCACAGATACGCAGTATTTT. Protein product: CASSQSGLGTDTQYF.

The chain uses TRBV7-3 and TRBJ1-1; D unresolved. CDR3 size: 14 residues. The V and J ends lost 10 bases and 1 base respectively, with 16 bases between them. Germline values: CDR1 SGHTA, CDR2 FQGTGA. In nucleotides, the CDR3 is TGTGCCAACCCGAGGAGGTTCCAGAACACTGAAGCTTTCTTT. Protein: CANPRRFQNTEAFF.

This clone was seen only a few times. The rearrangement joins TRBV7-9 to TRBJ2-7; D unresolved. Germline CDR1 reads SEHNR; CDR2 reads FQNEAQ (reference sequence). This CDR3 region has 16 residues. The germline V and J ends were trimmed by 4 bases and 2 bases, with 18 bases remaining between them. In DNA form, the CDR3 reads TGTGCCAGCAGCTACCCGAGCAGCAGACTGACCTACGAGCAGTACTTC. Protein sequence: CASSYPSSRLTYEQYF.

This clone was detected a few times. V gene TRBV7-2 combines with J gene TRBJ1-1, with 10 bases that match TRBD1. Trimming at V came to 4 bases and at J to 5 bases, leaving 4 bases not matched to a gene. Germline loops: CDR1 SGHTA, CDR2 FQGNSA. The CDR3 has 14 amino acids. The CDR3 DNA sequence: TGTGCCAGCAGCTCCCGGACAGGGGGAACTGAAGCTTTCTTT. Protein product: CASSSRTGGTEAFF. The full variable domain, rest sourced from reference TRBV7-2 and TRBJ1-1, is GAGVSQSPSNKVTEKGKDVELRCDPISGHTALYWYRQSLGQGLEFLIYFQGNSAPDKSGLPSDRFSAERTGGSVSTLTIQRTQQEDSAVYLCASSSRTGGTEAFFGQGTRLTVV.

The rearrangement links TRBV4-2 to TRBJ2-3; 8 bases match TRBD1. This CDR3 is built from 14 residues. V gave up 1 base and J gave up 4 bases; unmatched junction bases: 1. From germline, CDR1 is LGHNA and CDR2 YNFKEQ. Here the CDR3 DNA reads TGTGCCAGCAGCCAAGGACAGGGGTCAGATACGCAGTATTTT. This codes for CASSQGQGSDTQYF.

The gene calls are TRBV6-6 and TRBJ2-7; possible D gene TRBD1, 7 bases. The V gene lost 5 bases and the J gene lost 4 bases, with 15 bases spanning the gap. The germline gives CDR1 MNHNY, CDR2 SVGAGI (reference sequence). The length of the CDR3 is 14 residues. The CDR3 here is CASSPTTGRYEQYF. CDR3 sequence (DNA): TGTGCCAGCAGTCCCACGACAGGGAGGTACGAGCAGTACTTC.

V is TRBV30 and J is TRBJ2-5; no definite D call. The CDR3 is 12 amino acids. Germline V lookup: CDR1 GTSNPN, CDR2 SVGIG (reference sequence). Trimming took off 2 bases at V and 12 bases at J, with 16 bases between the two ends. CDR3 sequence (DNA): TGTGCCTGGAGTCTAGGTATTGAGATGAAGTACTTC. Translation: CAWSLGIEMKYF.

The gene calls are TRBV7-2 and TRBJ2-1; TRBD2 might be the D (7 bases). The V end was cut by 5 bases, the J end by 6 bases, with 14 bases between. This CDR3 spans 14 amino acids. Germline values: CDR1 SGHTA, CDR2 FQGNSA. The CDR3 region is CASSQGLGGNEQFF. The CDR3 DNA reads as TGTGCCAGCAGCCAAGGACTAGGGGGCAATGAGCAGTTCTTC. The variable domain in full, with the rest retrieved from reference TRBV7-2 and TRBJ2-1, is GAGVSQSPSNKVTEKGKDVELRCDPISGHTALYWYRQSLGQGLEFLIYFQGNSAPDKSGLPSDRFSAERTGGSVSTLTIQRTQQEDSAVYLCASSQGLGGNEQFFGPGTRLTVL.

This chain links TRBV9 with TRBJ2-7, with D tentatively TRBD2 (5 bases). The DNA end lines up better with TRBJ2-5; the J call may be wrong. Germline V gene data show CDR1 as SGDLS and CDR2 as YYNGEE. The CDR3 is 13 residues long. This CDR3 reads CASSVETRGTQYF. The CDR3, as DNA: TGTGCCAGCAGCGTTGAGACTCGGGGGACCCAGTACTTC.